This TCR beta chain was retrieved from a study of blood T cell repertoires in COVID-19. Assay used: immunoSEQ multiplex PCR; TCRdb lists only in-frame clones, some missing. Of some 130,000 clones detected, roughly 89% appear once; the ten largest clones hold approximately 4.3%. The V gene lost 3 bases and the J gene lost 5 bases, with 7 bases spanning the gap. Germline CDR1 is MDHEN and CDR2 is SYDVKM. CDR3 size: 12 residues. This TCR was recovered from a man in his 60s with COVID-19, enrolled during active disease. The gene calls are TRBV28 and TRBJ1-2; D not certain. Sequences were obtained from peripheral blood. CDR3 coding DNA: TGTGCCAGCAGTTTCGAGTTTTATGGCTACACCTTC. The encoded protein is CASSFEFYGYTF.